This T cell receptor (beta chain) originates from a study of OX40 agonist ivuxolimab in advanced cancers. Overall study: The patients got ivuxolimab, which is an agonistic anti-OX40 (CD134) antibody. Previous treatment with anti-PD-1, anti-PD-L1 or anti-CTLA-4 therapy was allowed; 30% to 50% had received some.

Some clones are missing from TCRdb's copy, which holds only in-frame ones; the method was immunoSEQ multiplex PCR. Of tens of thousands of clones in the sample, roughly 80% were seen once. The V gene lost 5 bases and the J gene lost 3 bases, with 11 bases spanning the gap. Looked up from germline, CDR1 is MNHNY and CDR2 is SVGAGI (reference sequence). The CDR3 has 13 residues. The clonotype comes from an adult with an advanced solid tumor such as melanoma, head and neck, liver or kidney cancer. Specimen: CD4+ or CD8+ T cells sorted from blood, collected in a trial of the OX40 agonist ivuxolimab. V usage is TRBV6-6 and J usage is TRBJ2-7; D ambiguous. The CDR3 sequence: CASSLPGLYEQYF. The CDR3 region has the DNA TGTGCCAGCAGTCTCCCAGGCCTCTACGAGCAGTACTTC.